This T cell receptor (beta chain) was recovered during a study of blood T cell repertoires in COVID-19 (dated by TCRdb to the early 2020s). The study in broad terms: The collaborator samples originated in the United States, Italy and Spain and spanned the acute and convalescent phases of COVID-19. The prospective study material was composed of cDNA or gDNA derived from T cells, B-cell-depleted T cells, or PBMCs. Subjects who had been exposed to COVID-19, were actively infected with it, or had recovered from it provided the deeply sampled blood TCRbeta repertoires that made up the dataset. The repertoires were released in a freely available public database meant as a resource for research on the immune response to SARS-CoV-2. The samples were drawn from two sources: the first 160 participants of the ongoing ImmuneRACE study, and 950 to 1,500 subjects contributed by 6 global collaborators. The sample metadata nearly always contained a de-identified subject ID, COVID-19 status, age in years and sex. Where available, HLA class I and class II types were taken from metadata supplied by the sample provider and were not determined by assay-based typing.

This clone was seen only once. It lacks a known antigen. Base qualities are missing; no much larger clone stands one base away. The paper's findings and limits, for the study overall: The quantity of clinical and demographic metadata differed by source and by participant and was supplied without curation.

TCRbeta CDR3 regions were amplified from genomic DNA using the immunoSEQ Assay, a bias-controlled multiplex PCR. In the authors' own workflow: Within the assay, amplification of reference gene primers was used to estimate how many nucleated cells each sample contained. Sequence reads were collapsed and filtered to measure the absolute abundance of every unique TCRbeta CDR3 rearrangement. For each sample, productive Simpson clonality was calculated as the square root of Simpson's diversity index over productive rearrangements. This is the immuneACCESS table as TCRdb keeps it, with only in-frame sequences that have V and J called. A part of the clones is gone; compared with another copy, unresolved V genes explain less than half, and the rest is unexplained. V and J calls and clone size are copied from that table; D and trimming were computed from the DNA. For this sample the table gives fewer than 250,000 clones, of which about 88% were detected only once. The top ten clones comprise roughly 0.69% of the sample.

Each collaborating institution followed its own protocols to collect whole blood in K2EDTA tubes. Collaborator samples were shipped for TCRbeta analysis as frozen whole blood, isolated PBMCs, or DNA extracted from either sample type. The germline V gene gives CDR1 as MNHNS and CDR2 as SASEGT. From the cysteine through the phenylalanine, the CDR3 covers 13 amino acids. Kept here is only the CDR3 DNA, which spans 39 bases and is read in frame from base 1. Germline trimming: 3 bases from V, 7 bases from J; junction bases outside gene matches: 5. This TCR came from a man aged 35 to 55 with acute or convalescent COVID-19. Recombination linked TRBV6-1 to TRBJ1-1; TRBD1 lines up with 7 middle nucleotides. Sequenced input: peripheral blood. The CDR3 has the sequence CASSEQGVGEAFF. The nucleotide sequence reads TGTGCCAGCAGTGAGCAGGGGGTGGGTGAAGCTTTCTTT.